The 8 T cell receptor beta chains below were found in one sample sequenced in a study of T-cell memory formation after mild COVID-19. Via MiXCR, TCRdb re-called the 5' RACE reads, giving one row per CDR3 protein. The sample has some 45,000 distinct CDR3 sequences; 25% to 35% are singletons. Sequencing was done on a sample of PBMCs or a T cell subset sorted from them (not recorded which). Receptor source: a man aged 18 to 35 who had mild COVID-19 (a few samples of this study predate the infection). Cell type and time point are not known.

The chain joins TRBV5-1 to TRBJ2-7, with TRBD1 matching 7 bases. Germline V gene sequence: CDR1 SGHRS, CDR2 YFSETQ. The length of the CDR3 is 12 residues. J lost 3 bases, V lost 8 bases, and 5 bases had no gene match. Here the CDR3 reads CARGDRIYEQYF. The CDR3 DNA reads TGCGCCAGGGGGGACAGAATCTACGAGCAGTACTTC.

Here the CDR3 reads CSVEVWGGGASDTQYF. The CDR3 DNA reads TGCAGCGTTGAGGTTTGGGGCGGGGGGGCGTCAGATACGCAGTATTTT. V usage is TRBV29-1 and J usage is TRBJ2-3; TRBD2 matches at 9 bases. This CDR3 has 16 residues. J lost 4 bases, V lost 3 bases, and 11 bases had no gene match. CDR1 and CDR2 (germline): SQVTM, ANQGSEA.

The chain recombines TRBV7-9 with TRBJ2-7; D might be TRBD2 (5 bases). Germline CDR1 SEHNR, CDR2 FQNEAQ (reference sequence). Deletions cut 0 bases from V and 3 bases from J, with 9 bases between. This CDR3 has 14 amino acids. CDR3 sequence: CASSLADSYYEQYF. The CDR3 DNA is TGTGCCAGCAGCTTAGCGGACTCCTACTACGAGCAGTACTTC.

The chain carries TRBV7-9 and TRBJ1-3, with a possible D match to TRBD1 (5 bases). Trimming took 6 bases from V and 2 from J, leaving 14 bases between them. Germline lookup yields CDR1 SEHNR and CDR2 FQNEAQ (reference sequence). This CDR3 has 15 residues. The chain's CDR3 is CASRDPGGTGNTIYF. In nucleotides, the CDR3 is TGTGCCAGCAGAGATCCTGGGGGGACTGGAAACACCATATATTTT.

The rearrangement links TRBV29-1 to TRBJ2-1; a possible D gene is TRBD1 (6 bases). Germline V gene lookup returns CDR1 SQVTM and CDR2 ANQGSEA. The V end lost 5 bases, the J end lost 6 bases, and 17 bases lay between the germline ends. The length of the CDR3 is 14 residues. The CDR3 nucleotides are TGCAGCGTTATCGACAGGTTGTCCAGCAATGAGCAGTTCTTC. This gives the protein CSVIDRLSSNEQFF.

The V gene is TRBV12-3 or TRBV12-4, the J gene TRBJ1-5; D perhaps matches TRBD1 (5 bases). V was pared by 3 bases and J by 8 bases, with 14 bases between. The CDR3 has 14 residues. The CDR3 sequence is CASSLNVGTEPQHF. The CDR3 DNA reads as TGTGCCAGCAGTTTGAACGTGGGGACGGAGCCCCAGCATTTT.

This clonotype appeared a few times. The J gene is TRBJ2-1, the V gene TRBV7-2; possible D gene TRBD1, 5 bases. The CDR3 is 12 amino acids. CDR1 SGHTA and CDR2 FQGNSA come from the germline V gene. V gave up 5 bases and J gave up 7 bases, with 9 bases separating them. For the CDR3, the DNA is TGTGCCAGCAGCCGTAGGGGAAATGAGCAGTTCTTC. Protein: CASSRRGNEQFF. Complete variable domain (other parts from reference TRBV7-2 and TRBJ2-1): GAGVSQSPSNKVTEKGKDVELRCDPISGHTALYWYRQSLGQGLEFLIYFQGNSAPDKSGLPSDRFSAERTGGSVSTLTIQRTQQEDSAVYLCASSRRGNEQFFGPGTRLTVL.

The CDR3 nucleotides are TGTGCCAGCAGTGGGGGGTACAATCAGCCCCAGCATTTT. Amino acid sequence: CASSGGYNQPQHF. The chain combines TRBV6-1 with TRBJ1-5; a possible D gene is TRBD1 (5 bases). With 4 bases removed from V and 3 bases from J, the gap between germline ends came to 7 bases. Germline loops: CDR1 MNHNS, CDR2 SASEGT. This CDR3 contains 13 residues.